Listed here is a single T cell receptor (beta chain). In germline, CDR1 is SGHTA, CDR2 FQGNSA. There are 15 residues in the CDR3. After removal of 5 bases from V and 1 base from J, the junction contained 6 bases not matched to a gene. This sample was taken from a study of cytomegalovirus exposure and HLA in healthy donors. Whole-study context: There were some 81 million unique TCRs (from HLA-typed donors) in an early data release.

Researchers ran the PCR with 60 Vbeta and 13 Jbeta primers. TCRdb's copy holds only in-frame clones and misses some; the assay was immunoSEQ multiplex PCR. The table shows around 75,000 clones, with about three quarters occurring only once. The receptor comes from a man younger than 35 in good health and CMV-seronegative. The sequencing sample was made of PBMCs. The gene calls are TRBV7-2 and TRBJ1-1; 8 bases are a match to TRBD1. CDR3 nucleotides: TGTGCCAGCAGCACCCTTGGGACAGGGAACACTGAAGCTTTCTTT. This translates into CASSTLGTGNTEAFF.